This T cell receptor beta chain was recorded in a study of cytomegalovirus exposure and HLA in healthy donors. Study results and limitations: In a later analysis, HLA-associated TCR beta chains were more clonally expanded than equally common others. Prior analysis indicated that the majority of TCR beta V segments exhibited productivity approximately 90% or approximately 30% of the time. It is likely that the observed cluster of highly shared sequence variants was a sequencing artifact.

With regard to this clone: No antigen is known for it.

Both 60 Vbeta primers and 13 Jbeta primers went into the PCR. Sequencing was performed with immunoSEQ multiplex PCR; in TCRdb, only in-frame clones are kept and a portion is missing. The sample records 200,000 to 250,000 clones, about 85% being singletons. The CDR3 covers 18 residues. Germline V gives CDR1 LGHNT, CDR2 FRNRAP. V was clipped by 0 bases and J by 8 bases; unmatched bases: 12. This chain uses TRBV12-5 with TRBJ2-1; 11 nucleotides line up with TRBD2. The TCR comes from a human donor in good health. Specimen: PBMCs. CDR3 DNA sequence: TGTGCTAGTGGTTTGGTGCTTAGCGGGAGGGGGCTTAGGGATGAGCAGTTCTTC. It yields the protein CASGLVLSGRGLRDEQFF. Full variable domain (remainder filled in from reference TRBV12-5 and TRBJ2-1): DARVTQTPRHKVTEMGQEVTMRCQPILGHNTVFWYRQTMMQGLELLAYFRNRAPLDDSGMPKDRFSAEMPDATLATLKIQPSEPRDSAVYFCASGLVLSGRGLRDEQFFGPGTRLTVL.